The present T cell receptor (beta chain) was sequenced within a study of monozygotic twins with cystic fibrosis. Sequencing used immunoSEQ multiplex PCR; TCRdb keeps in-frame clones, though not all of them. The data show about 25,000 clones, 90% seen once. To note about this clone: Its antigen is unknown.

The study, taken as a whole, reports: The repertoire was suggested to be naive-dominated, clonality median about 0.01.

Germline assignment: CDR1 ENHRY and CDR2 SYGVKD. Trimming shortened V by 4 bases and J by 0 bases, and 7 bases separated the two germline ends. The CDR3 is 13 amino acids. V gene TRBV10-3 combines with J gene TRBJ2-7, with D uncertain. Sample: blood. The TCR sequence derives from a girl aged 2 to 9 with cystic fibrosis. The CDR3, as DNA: TGTGCCATCAGTGCCCAGAGCTCCTACGAGCAGTACTTC. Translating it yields CAISAQSSYEQYF.